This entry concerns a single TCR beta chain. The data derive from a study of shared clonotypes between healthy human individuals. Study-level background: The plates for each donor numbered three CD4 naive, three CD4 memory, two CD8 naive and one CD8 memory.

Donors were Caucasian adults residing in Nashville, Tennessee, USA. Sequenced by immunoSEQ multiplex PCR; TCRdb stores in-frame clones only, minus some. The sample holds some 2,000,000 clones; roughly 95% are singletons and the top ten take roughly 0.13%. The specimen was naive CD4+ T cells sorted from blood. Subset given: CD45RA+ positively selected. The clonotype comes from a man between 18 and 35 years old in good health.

The chain's CDR3 is CATVDRDRETQYF. In DNA form, the CDR3 reads TGTGCCACCGTAGACAGGGACAGGGAGACCCAGTACTTC. This sequence joins TRBV10-3 and TRBJ2-5; 8 bases agree with TRBD1. The CDR3 length is 13 residues. Germline CDR1 ENHRY, CDR2 SYGVKD. Germline trimming cut 10 bases from V and 5 bases from J; bases unmatched to any gene: 9.